Listed here is a single TCR beta chain. These data come from a study of blood T cell repertoires in COVID-19. Clinical history reported by participants formed the basis on which cohorts were assigned. Original methodology: The authors estimated nucleated cell counts from reference gene primer amplification. Profiling relied on immunoSEQ multiplex PCR, and the TCRdb table lists in-frame clones only, not all of them. V, J and clone size were drawn from that table, and D and trimming were deduced from the DNA. The sample records about 250,000 clones, approximately 81% being singletons. The V end lost 2 bases, the J end lost 5 bases, and 10 bases lay between the germline ends. Germline V gene lookup returns CDR1 KGHSH and CDR2 LQKENI. This CDR3 spans 15 amino acids.

Sequenced: PBMCs or T cells enriched from blood (not recorded which). This clonotype was obtained from a woman aged 45-65 years who had been exposed to COVID-19. The chain combines TRBV18 with TRBJ1-6; D gene uncertain. In DNA form, the CDR3 reads TGTGCCAGCTCACCAACGGTACTAGATAATTCACCCCTCCACTTT. It translates to CASSPTVLDNSPLHF.